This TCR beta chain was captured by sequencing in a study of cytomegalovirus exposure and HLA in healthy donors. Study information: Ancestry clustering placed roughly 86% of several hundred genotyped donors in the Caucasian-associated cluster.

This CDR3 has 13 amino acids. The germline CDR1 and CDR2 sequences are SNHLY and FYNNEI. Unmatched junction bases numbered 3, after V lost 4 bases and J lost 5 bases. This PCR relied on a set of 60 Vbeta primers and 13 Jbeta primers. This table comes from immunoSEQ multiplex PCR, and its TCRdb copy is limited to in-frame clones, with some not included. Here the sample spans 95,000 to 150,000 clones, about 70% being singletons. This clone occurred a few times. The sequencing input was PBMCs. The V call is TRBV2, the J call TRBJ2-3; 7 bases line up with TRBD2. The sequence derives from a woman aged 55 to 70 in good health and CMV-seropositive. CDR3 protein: CASSGRELDTQYF. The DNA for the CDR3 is TGTGCCAGCAGTGGGCGGGAGTTAGATACGCAGTATTTT. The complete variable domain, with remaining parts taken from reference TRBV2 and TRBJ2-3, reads EPEVTQTPSHQVTQMGQEVILRCVPISNHLYFYWYRQILGQKVEFLVSFYNNEISEKSEIFDDQFSVERPDGSNFTLKIRSTKLEDSAMYFCASSGRELDTQYFGPGTRLTVL.